The rows below give T cell receptor beta chains drawn from one sample of a study of blood T cells in healthy people across ages. Using its own MiXCR run on the 5' RACE reads, TCRdb lists one record per CDR3 protein. The sample lists some 880,000 distinct CDR3 sequences; roughly 40% were seen once. Specimen: blood. These TCRs come from a man aged 18 to 30 in good health. Each CDR3 is given with its conserved first and last residue. D genes are given only for firm matches. The size of a clone is reported for some rows only, either as once, few or many, or as a class for expanded clones.

>TRBV29-1|.|.|TRBJ2-7
CSVAGDGGSYEQYF
TGCAGCGTAGCCGGGGACGGGGGCTCCTACGAGCAGTACTTC
>TRBV12-3/TRBV12-4|.|few|TRBJ2-7
CASSFVTGGNEQYF
TGTGCCAGCAGTTTTGTGACAGGAGGCAATGAGCAGTACTTC
>TRBV12-3/TRBV12-4|.|.|TRBJ2-3
CAIGAPPDTQYF
TGTGCCATCGGGGCGCCCCCAGATACGCAGTATTTT
>TRBV12-3/TRBV12-4|TRBD1|many|TRBJ2-1
CASSWGQVSGGYNEQFF
TGTGCCAGCAGTTGGGGACAGGTTTCGGGTGGGTACAATGAGCAGTTCTTC
>TRBV20-1|.|.|TRBJ1-5
CSASYQGFGKPQHF
TGCAGTGCTAGTTACCAGGGGTTTGGTAAGCCCCAGCATTTT
>TRBV2|.|.|TRBJ1-5
CASKVGGSNQPQHF
TGTGCCAGCAAGGTCGGTGGAAGCAATCAGCCCCAGCATTTT
>TRBV28|TRBD1|many|TRBJ2-5
CASSLLGTGGWETQYF
TGTGCCAGCAGTTTATTAGGTACAGGGGGTTGGGAGACCCAGTACTTC
>TRBV10-3|.|.|TRBJ1-2
CAISESERDGYTF
TGTGCCATCAGTGAGTCCGAGCGAGATGGCTACACCTTC
>TRBV7-9|TRBD2|few|TRBJ2-7
CASSPRTSGGVNSYEQYF
TGTGCCAGCAGCCCCCGTACTAGCGGGGGTGTAAACTCCTACGAGCAGTACTTC
>TRBV4-3|.|many|TRBJ1-2
CASSQEVRVGYGYTF
TGCGCCAGCAGCCAAGAGGTCCGGGTTGGCTATGGCTACACCTTC
>TRBV20-1|.|.|TRBJ2-2
CSAPRTLGTGELFF
TGCAGTGCCCCACGGACCTTGGGGACCGGGGAGCTGTTTTTT
>TRBV7-9|.|.|TRBJ2-3
CASSMRDAGLLTDTQYF
TGTGCCAGCAGCATGAGGGACGCGGGGCTACTCACAGATACGCAGTATTTT
>TRBV7-2|TRBD1|.|TRBJ2-3
CASSLGTGGNTQYF
TGTGCCAGCAGCTTGGGGACAGGGGGCAATACGCAGTATTTT
>TRBV12-3/TRBV12-4|.|many|TRBJ1-2
CASSFGTWDYTF
TGTGCCAGCAGTTTCGGGACTTGGGACTACACCTTC
>TRBV30|.|few|TRBJ1-1
CAWSSTGGAFF
TGTGCCTGGAGTAGCACGGGGGGAGCTTTCTTT
>TRBV12-3/TRBV12-4|TRBD1|.|TRBJ1-6
CASSPTGGSPLHF
TGTGCCAGCAGTCCCACAGGGGGTTCACCCCTCCACTTT
>TRBV9|TRBD2|.|TRBJ2-3
CASSVGSSGGADTQYF
TGTGCCAGCAGCGTAGGTAGTAGCGGGGGCGCAGATACGCAGTATTTT
>TRBV7-9|.|.|TRBJ1-1
CASSSIPGTNTEAFF
TGTGCCAGCAGCTCTATACCTGGGACTAACACTGAAGCTTTCTTT
>TRBV7-2|.|few|TRBJ1-5
CASSLAGDTYQPQHF
TGTGCCAGCAGCTTAGCGGGGGACACCTATCAGCCCCAGCATTTT
>TRBV30|.|many|TRBJ2-3
CAWSVRVSTDTQYF
TGTGCCTGGAGTGTCAGGGTCAGCACAGATACGCAGTATTTT
>TRBV4-1|TRBD2|.|TRBJ2-4
CASSQESGLAGSNEQYF
TGCGCCAGCAGCCAAGAAAGTGGCCTAGCGGGGAGCAATGAGCAGTACTTC
>TRBV4-2|.|few|TRBJ2-3
CASSQDQGLSTDTQYF
TGTGCCAGCAGCCAAGACCAAGGTTTAAGCACAGATACGCAGTATTTT
>TRBV4-3|TRBD1|few|TRBJ2-1
CASSHHRGMDNEQFF
TGCGCCAGCAGCCACCACAGGGGGATGGACAATGAGCAGTTCTTC
>TRBV7-9|TRBD1|.|TRBJ2-7
CASSGTGGSQAWTSYNEQYF
TGTGCCAGCAGCGGGACAGGAGGATCTCAGGCATGGACCTCCTACAATGAGCAGTACTTC
>TRBV4-3|.|.|TRBJ2-1
CASGQDQSGSNEQFF
TGCGCCAGCGGCCAAGATCAGTCCGGATCGAATGAGCAGTTCTTC
>TRBV4-3|.|once|TRBJ2-7
CASSQDRVQLAYNEQYF
TGCGCCAGCAGCCAAGATAGAGTCCAGCTCGCCTACAATGAGCAGTACTTC
>TRBV7-9|TRBD2|.|TRBJ2-2
CASSFRAGGSTGELFF
TGTGCCAGCAGCTTCCGAGCGGGGGGAAGCACCGGGGAGCTGTTTTTT
>TRBV6-6|TRBD1|.|TRBJ1-2
CASGPGGFGYTF
TGTGCCAGCGGTCCAGGGGGTTTTGGCTACACCTTC
>TRBV4-2|.|.|TRBJ2-7
CASSREAFGGSYEQYF
TGTGCCAGCAGCCGGGAGGCGTTTGGCGGCTCCTACGAGCAGTACTTC
>TRBV3-1|.|.|TRBJ2-3
CASSQGRAGNTDTQYF
TGTGCCAGCAGCCAAGGTCGGGCAGGGAACACAGATACGCAGTATTTT
>TRBV4-2|.|many|TRBJ2-5
CASSQGVQETQYF
TGTGCCAGCAGCCAAGGGGTCCAAGAGACCCAGTACTTC